Shown below are 32 T cell receptor beta chains from a single sample sequenced in a study of OX40 agonist ivuxolimab in advanced cancers. Repertoires were generated with immunoSEQ multiplex PCR, while TCRdb's copy carries only in-frame clones and drops some. The data show approximately 74,000 clones, roughly 85% seen once. The sample in question was CD4+ or CD8+ T cells sorted from blood, obtained in a trial of the OX40 agonist ivuxolimab. The source of these receptors is an adult with an advanced solid tumor such as melanoma, head and neck, liver or kidney cancer.

V and J are TRBV7-2 and TRBJ2-3, with TRBD2 identical over 10 bases. CDR1 is SGHTA and CDR2 is FQGNSA in the germline V gene. The junction had 7 bases not matched to a gene; V was cut back by 5 bases and J by 2 bases. There are 16 residues in the CDR3. In DNA form, the CDR3 reads TGTGCCAGCAGCACCCTAGCGGGAGACACCACAGATACGCAGTATTTT. This sequence encodes CASSTLAGDTTDTQYF.

This clone was observed a single time. The sample has other DNA sequences that encode this CDR3 too. J is TRBJ2-3 and V is TRBV18; perhaps TRBD2 as D (5 bases). V was shortened by 2 bases and J by 3 bases, with 9 bases between the two germline ends. The CDR3 spans 14 residues. Germline assignment: CDR1 KGHSH and CDR2 LQKENI. Written as DNA, the CDR3 is TGTGCCAGCTCACCAACTACGGGGACAGATACGCAGTATTTT. This gives the protein CASSPTTGTDTQYF.

As concerns this clone: Germline and junction disagree at one end, which may indicate a read error. The V and J genes are TRBV5-5 and TRBJ2-7; TRBD1 matches at 8 bases. The CDR3 runs to 16 residues. Germline values: CDR1 SGHKS, CDR2 YYEKEE (reference sequence). CDR3 in DNA: TGTGCCAGCACCTTGGCCCCGGGACAGGACCGATCCGAGCAGTACTTC. As protein: CASTLAPGQDRSEQYF.

The CDR3 nucleotides read TGTGCCAGTAGTAACCAGCGGGGGCCCTCCTACAATGAGCAGTTCTTC. Its protein product is CASSNQRGPSYNEQFF. V is TRBV19 and J is TRBJ2-1, with 8 bases that match TRBD2. The germline CDR1 and CDR2 sequences are LNHDA and SQIVND (reference sequence). The CDR3 loop spans 16 amino acids. Trimming removed 4 bases from V and 0 bases from J; junction bases left unmatched: 5.

The genes are TRBV28 and TRBJ2-7; D is perhaps TRBD2 (5 bases). CDR3 length: 13 amino acids. With 6 bases removed from V and 3 bases from J, the gap between germline ends came to 12 bases. CDR1 is MDHEN, CDR2 SYDVKM, per germline. The CDR3 DNA is TGTGCCAGCAGCTCACCGGGGTTCTACGAGCAGTACTTC. This codes for CASSSPGFYEQYF.

V is TRBV6-1 and J is TRBJ1-5; tentatively, D is TRBD1 (5 bases). Germline CDR1 MNHNS, CDR2 SASEGT. The ends were cut back, 8 bases at V and 6 bases at J, with 20 bases in the middle. The CDR3 has 15 residues. CDR3 sequence (DNA): TGTGCCAGCTTCCCATGGGGGGAGGAGGGTCAGCCCCAGCATTTT. Protein sequence: CASFPWGEEGQPQHF.

V gene TRBV9 combines with J gene TRBJ2-1; D is unresolved. The CDR3 extends over 14 amino acids. Trimming shortened V by 2 bases and J by 7 bases, and 13 bases separated the two germline ends. Germline loops: CDR1 SGDLS, CDR2 YYNGEE. Here the CDR3 reads CASSVNYGRNEQFF. CDR3 DNA sequence: TGTGCCAGCAGCGTCAATTATGGACGAAATGAGCAGTTCTTC.

The chain has TRBV7-2 and TRBJ2-3, with TRBD1 as a possible D gene (5 bases). V was clipped by 5 bases and J by 6 bases, with 12 bases between them. The CDR3 length is 13 residues. Germline CDR1 and CDR2: SGHTA and FQGNSA. The CDR3 DNA follows: TGTGCCAGCAGCGAACGTCCAGGGGATACGCAGTATTTT. This codes for CASSERPGDTQYF.

The chain recombines TRBV19 with TRBJ1-2; no reliable D call. Trimming left V 6 bases short and J 5 bases short, with 13 bases between. CDR1 and CDR2 (germline): LNHDA, SQIVND (reference sequence). The CDR3 loop spans 13 amino acids. For the CDR3, the DNA is TGTGCCAGTAGCATCCGGGTAGCATATGGCTACACCTTC. Translating it yields CASSIRVAYGYTF.

The chain has TRBV11-1 and TRBJ2-7; D is perhaps TRBD1 (5 bases). This CDR3 is 13 amino acids long. Trimming left V 3 bases short and J 5 bases short, with 11 bases between. Germline loops: CDR1 SGHAT, CDR2 FQDESV (reference sequence). The CDR3 sequence: CASSFRVAHEQYF. The DNA for the CDR3 is TGTGCCAGCAGCTTCAGGGTCGCCCACGAGCAGTACTTC. The variable domain in full, with the rest retrieved from reference TRBV11-1 and TRBJ2-7, is EAEVAQSPRYKITEKSQAVAFWCDPISGHATLYWYRQILGQGPELLVQFQDESVVDDSQLPKDRFSAERLKGVDSTLKIQPAELGDSAMYLCASSFRVAHEQYFGPGTRLTVT.

Of note for this clone: In the same sample, other DNA sequences code for this CDR3. The genes are TRBV11-2 and TRBJ1-1; 8 bases fit TRBD1. Unmatched junction bases numbered 2, after V lost 3 bases and J lost 2 bases. The CDR3 covers 14 residues. Germline CDR1 is SGHAT and CDR2 is FQNNGV. As DNA, the CDR3 is TGTGCCAGCAGCTTTGGACAGGGAAACACTGAAGCTTTCTTT. Protein sequence: CASSFGQGNTEAFF.

This chain joins TRBV6-5 and TRBJ2-6; D uncertain. Germline CDR1 MNHEY, CDR2 SVGAGI. The CDR3 spans 13 residues. The V end lost 5 bases, the J end lost 4 bases, and 6 bases lay between the germline ends. The CDR3 bases are TGTGCCAGCAGTAGTCCCGGGGCCAACGTCCTGACTTTC. Residues: CASSSPGANVLTF.

In this sample, this clone turned up a few times. The chain couples TRBV12-5 to TRBJ1-1, with 7 bases lining up with TRBD1. Germline CDR1 LGHNT, CDR2 FRNRAP. The CDR3 has 15 residues. J gave up 4 bases and V 1 base, and 6 bases lay outside the gene matches. The CDR3 region has the DNA TGTGCTAGTGGTTTGGGGGACAGCCCGAGCACTGAAGCTTTCTTT. This codes for CASGLGDSPSTEAFF.

The rearrangement links TRBV6-5 to TRBJ1-1; no clear D gene. CDR1 is MNHEY and CDR2 is SVGAGI in the germline V gene. The CDR3 is 14 amino acids. Trimming stripped 2 bases from V and 4 bases from J, with 11 bases between. This chain's CDR3 is CASSYEAGSTEAFF. CDR3 coding DNA: TGTGCCAGCAGTTACGAGGCGGGAAGCACTGAAGCTTTCTTT.

The chain carries TRBV2 and TRBJ2-4; D perhaps matches TRBD1 (5 bases). Between the trimmed V and J ends, which lost 4 bases and 10 bases, there was a span of 8 bases. The CDR3 has 11 residues. Germline CDR1 SNHLY, CDR2 FYNNEI. CDR3 DNA sequence: TGTGCCAGCAGTGTGGACAAAATTCAGTACTTC. This gives the protein CASSVDKIQYF.

Notes on this clone: The same CDR3 can be traced to other DNA sequences in this sample. The chain carries TRBV28 and TRBJ1-5; perhaps TRBD1 as D (5 bases). Trimming stripped 5 bases from V and 1 base from J, with 18 bases between. Germline CDR1 is MDHEN and CDR2 is SYDVKM. The CDR3 extends over 17 amino acids. CDR3 in DNA: TGTGCCAGCAGTCCGCCTCCCAGGGTGAGGAGCAATCAGCCCCAGCATTTT. This codes for CASSPPPRVRSNQPQHF.

DNA for the CDR3: TGCGCCAGCAGCCAAGGACAGGGGGCGCATAGAGATACGCAGTATTTT. It yields the protein CASSQGQGAHRDTQYF. V usage is TRBV4-1 and J usage is TRBJ2-3, with TRBD1 identical over 10 bases. CDR1 MGHRA and CDR2 YSYEKL come from the germline V gene. After removal of 1 base from V and 5 bases from J, the junction contained 6 bases not matched to a gene. The CDR3 is 16 residues long.

The chain links TRBV7-2 to TRBJ2-7, with D unresolved. V was shortened by 1 base and J by 6 bases, with 13 bases between the two germline ends. This CDR3 contains 14 residues. Germline CDR1 reads SGHTA; CDR2 reads FQGNSA. The CDR3 loop reads CASSLESRSLEQYF. In DNA, the CDR3 is TGTGCCAGCAGCTTAGAGTCTCGTTCGCTCGAGCAGTACTTC.

The chain carries TRBV7-2 and TRBJ1-4; D is unresolved. V gave up 2 bases and J gave up 0 bases, with 4 bases separating them. This CDR3 contains 14 residues. Germline-derived CDR1 and CDR2 are SGHTA and FQGNSA. This chain's CDR3 is CASSLPSTNEKLFF. DNA for the CDR3: TGTGCCAGCAGCTTACCGTCAACTAATGAAAAACTGTTTTTT.

This chain uses TRBV5-1 with TRBJ2-7; TRBD2 aligns across 7 bases. V shed 1 base, J shed 0 bases, and the junction held 7 bases outside the gene matches. The CDR3 covers 16 residues. Germline lookup yields CDR1 SGHRS and CDR2 YFSETQ. CDR3 region: CASSLKAGGNSYEQYF. The CDR3 DNA is TGCGCCAGCAGCTTGAAGGCCGGGGGGAACTCCTACGAGCAGTACTTC.

This clone has just a few counts. J is TRBJ2-1 and V is TRBV28; D is ambiguous. The CDR3 length is 15 residues. The V gene lost 2 bases and the J gene lost 4 bases, with 12 bases spanning the gap. The germline V gene has CDR1 MDHEN and CDR2 SYDVKM. The CDR3 loop is CASSLPLPGYNEQFF. In DNA form, the CDR3 reads TGTGCCAGCAGTTTACCCCTGCCGGGTTACAATGAGCAGTTCTTC.

The J gene is TRBJ1-3, the V gene TRBV2, with TRBD1 matching 7 bases. CDR3 size: 13 residues. V dropped 6 bases and J dropped 2; count of bases not matched to a gene: 1. Germline-derived CDR1 and CDR2 are SNHLY and FYNNEI. CDR3 sequence (DNA): TGTGCCAGCAGAGGGACAGCTGGAAACACCATATATTTT. This codes for CASRGTAGNTIYF.

The CDR3 region is CASRSRLTSTDTQYF. The CDR3 region has the DNA TGTGCCAGCAGGAGTAGGCTTACTAGCACAGATACGCAGTATTTT. This rearrangement joins TRBV6-6 to TRBJ2-3; D gene ambiguous. The CDR3 runs 15 residues. Per the germline V gene, CDR1 is MNHNY and CDR2 is SVGAGI (reference sequence). V lost 6 bases and J lost 0, with 13 bases in between.

The rearrangement uses TRBV6-6 and TRBJ2-3; perhaps TRBD2 as D (6 bases). The CDR3 runs 14 residues. Germline V gives CDR1 MNHNY, CDR2 SVGAGI (reference sequence). Trimming pared 2 bases from V and 4 bases from J, leaving 10 bases between. The CDR3 DNA is TGTGCCAGCAGTTACGGGGGGAGTGCAGATACGCAGTATTTT. Translated: CASSYGGSADTQYF.

This clone has more than one count but fewer than ten. V and J are TRBV11-1 and TRBJ2-4, with 8 nucleotides matching TRBD1. The length of the CDR3 is 16 residues. Germline values: CDR1 SGHAT, CDR2 FQDESV (reference sequence). V shed 5 bases, J shed 0 bases, and the junction held 6 bases outside the gene matches. The CDR3 protein is CASSKNDRGAKNIQYF. CDR3 DNA sequence: TGTGCCAGCAGCAAGAACGACAGGGGAGCCAAAAACATTCAGTACTTC.

The sample holds one count of this clone. V and J are TRBV11-3 and TRBJ2-5; 9 nucleotides agree with TRBD2. The CDR3 covers 17 residues. Looked up from germline, CDR1 is SGHNT and CDR2 is YENEEA. V was pared by 1 base and J by 5 bases, with 11 bases of the junction left unmatched. The CDR3 is CASSLAASGTVQETQYF. CDR3 nucleotide sequence: TGTGCCAGCAGCTTAGCGGCTAGCGGGACGGTTCAGGAGACCCAGTACTTC. The variable domain in full, with the rest retrieved from reference TRBV11-3 and TRBJ2-5, is EAGVVQSPRYKIIEKKQPVAFWCNPISGHNTLYWYLQNLGQGPELLIRYENEEAVDDSQLPKDRFSAERLKGVDSTLKIQPAELGDSAVYLCASSLAASGTVQETQYFGPGTRLLVL.

V gene TRBV29-1 combines with J gene TRBJ2-5, with 10 bases aligning to TRBD1. V trimming: 4 bases; J trimming: 5 bases; junction bases outside the gene matches: 4. The CDR3 has 13 amino acids. CDR1 is SQVTM, CDR2 ANQGSEA, per germline. The CDR3 loop reads CSVGQGAGETQYF. The CDR3 DNA reads TGCAGCGTTGGACAGGGGGCTGGGGAGACCCAGTACTTC.

This chain joins TRBV5-6 and TRBJ1-1, with a possible D match to TRBD1 (6 bases). Looked up from germline, CDR1 is SGHDT and CDR2 is YYEEEE. This CDR3 region has 13 residues. V lost 4 bases to trimming and J lost 4 bases, with 11 bases between them. The CDR3 DNA is TGTGCCAGCAGCATCGGACAGATCACTGAAGCTTTCTTT. Its protein is CASSIGQITEAFF.

Here the CDR3 DNA reads TGTGCCAGCAGCGTAGAGGGACAGGGTTATGGCTACACCTTC. Its protein product is CASSVEGQGYGYTF. J is TRBJ1-2 and V is TRBV9, with 9 positions matching TRBD1. J was trimmed by 5 bases and V by 0 bases; bases with no gene match: 2. Germline V gives CDR1 SGDLS, CDR2 YYNGEE. The CDR3 is made up of 14 amino acids.

The V call is TRBV7-8, the J call TRBJ2-3; the D is unclear. This CDR3 comprises 15 residues. Trimming removed 5 bases from V and 2 bases from J, with 14 bases in between. Germline CDR1 SGHVS, CDR2 FQNEAQ. The CDR3 nucleotides read TGTGCCAGCAGCCTCATCCACCAGGACACAGATACGCAGTATTTT. Protein sequence: CASSLIHQDTDTQYF.

V gene TRBV6-1 combines with J gene TRBJ2-2; D unresolved. The CDR3 has 16 amino acids. Between the trimmed V and J ends, which lost 2 bases and 0 bases, there was a span of 10 bases. Germline values: CDR1 MNHNS, CDR2 SASEGT. The CDR3 sequence: CASSEFRAANTGELFF. DNA for the CDR3: TGTGCCAGCAGTGAATTCCGGGCAGCGAACACCGGGGAGCTGTTTTTT.

The chain employs TRBV5-1 and TRBJ2-2, with 9 bases fitting TRBD2. V was pared by 0 bases and J by 3 bases, with 6 bases of the junction left unmatched. Germline V gives CDR1 SGHRS, CDR2 YFSETQ. The CDR3 is 17 residues long. The CDR3 here is CASSLGPVAGDTGELFF. The CDR3 bases are TGCGCCAGCAGCTTGGGTCCCGTAGCGGGAGACACCGGGGAGCTGTTTTTT.